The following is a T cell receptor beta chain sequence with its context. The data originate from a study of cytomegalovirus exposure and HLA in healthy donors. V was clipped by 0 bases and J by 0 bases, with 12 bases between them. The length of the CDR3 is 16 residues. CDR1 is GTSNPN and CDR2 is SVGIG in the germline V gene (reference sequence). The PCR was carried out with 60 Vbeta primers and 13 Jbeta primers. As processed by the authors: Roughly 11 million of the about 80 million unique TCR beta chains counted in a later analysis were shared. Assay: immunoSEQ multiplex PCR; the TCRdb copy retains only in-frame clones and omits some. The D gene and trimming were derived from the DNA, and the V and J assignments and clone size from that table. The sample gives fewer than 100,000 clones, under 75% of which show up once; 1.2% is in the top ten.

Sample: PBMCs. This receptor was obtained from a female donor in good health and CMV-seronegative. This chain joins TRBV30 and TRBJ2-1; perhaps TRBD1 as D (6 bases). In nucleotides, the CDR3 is TGTGCCTGGAGTGTACAGGGAGTTAGCTCCTACAATGAGCAGTTCTTC. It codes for CAWSVQGVSSYNEQFF.